The sample holds a few counts of the clone carrying this T cell receptor beta chain. Antigen specificity is unknown. HTBI primers from iRepertoire and Arm-PCR of CDR3 regions yielded the TCR beta libraries. A single record per CDR3 protein comes from TCRdb applying MiXCR to the multiplex PCR reads. In the table there are roughly 400,000 distinct CDR3 sequences, 20% of which are singletons. Per the germline V gene, CDR1 is SQVTM and CDR2 is ANQGSEA. This CDR3 is 14 amino acids long. With 3 bases removed from V and 2 bases from J, the gap between germline ends came to 13 bases. Specified time point: persistent/refractory GD, antithyroid drugs over 5 years with positive TRAb. Researchers made the TCR library from RNA that was extracted from PBMCs. This sample was taken from a study of regulatory T cells in long-lasting Graves disease. Findings and caveats of the study: Persistent disease was associated with favored TRBV28 usage and with favored use of TRBJ1-2 and TRBJ2-5.

This specimen consisted of peripheral blood mononuclear cells (PBMCs), obtained when the disease was refractory, from a patient treated with antithyroid drugs. The receptor was derived from a female donor with Graves disease. The chain is built from TRBV29-1 and TRBJ2-5; D may be TRBD1 (6 bases). The CDR3 nucleotides read TGCAGCGTTGACGTGGGACAAGCGCAAGAGACCCAGTACTTC. Translated: CSVDVGQAQETQYF.